The rows below give T cell receptor beta chains drawn from one sample of a study of CD8 T cells in ankylosing spondylitis. In TCRdb, the 5' RACE reads were re-called with MiXCR into one record per CDR3 protein. In the table there are under 300,000 distinct CDR3 sequences, over 8.5% of which are singletons. Sequencing was done on a sample of blood, either unsorted or a sorted T cell fraction (not recorded which). Source of these receptors: a male donor with ankylosing spondylitis or in good health (not recorded which). The CDR3 runs from the conserved cysteine through the conserved F or W. The order of the fields is D gene, J gene, clone size, V gene, CDR3 protein, CDR3 DNA. The D gene is left open where the match is weak. Some rows mark clone size as missing; the rest say once, few, many or name a class of expanded clone.

d_call: TRBD2
j_call: TRBJ2-5
clone_size: -
v_call: TRBV27
cdr3_aa: CASSLLAGIQETQYF
cdr3_nt: TGTGCCAGCAGTTTACTAGCGGGGATCCAAGAGACCCAGTACTTC

d_call: TRBD1
j_call: TRBJ2-5
clone_size: -
v_call: TRBV7-9
cdr3_aa: CASSLAPDRVKETQYF
cdr3_nt: TGTGCCAGCAGCTTAGCGCCTGACAGGGTGAAAGAGACCCAGTACTTC

d_call: TRBD1
j_call: TRBJ1-1
clone_size: -
v_call: TRBV5-6
cdr3_aa: CASSLAYTGGGREAFF
cdr3_nt: TGTGCCAGCAGCTTGGCCTATACAGGGGGAGGACGGGAAGCTTTCTTT

d_call: -
j_call: TRBJ2-6
clone_size: many
v_call: TRBV11-2
cdr3_aa: CASSLDFLPGFSGANVLTF
cdr3_nt: TGTGCCAGCAGCTTAGACTTCTTGCCGGGTTTCTCTGGGGCCAACGTCCTGACTTTC

d_call: TRBD1
j_call: TRBJ1-2
clone_size: -
v_call: TRBV13
cdr3_aa: CASSSGTGASRSYTF
cdr3_nt: TGTGCCAGCAGCTCCGGGACAGGGGCTTCTAGGAGCTACACCTTC

d_call: TRBD2
j_call: TRBJ2-5
clone_size: few
v_call: TRBV7-6
cdr3_aa: CASSSPGTSGSGETQYF
cdr3_nt: TGTGCCAGCAGCTCTCCCGGGACTAGCGGGAGTGGAGAGACCCAGTACTTC

d_call: -
j_call: TRBJ2-5
clone_size: many
v_call: TRBV18
cdr3_aa: CASSPGREETQYF
cdr3_nt: TGTGCCAGCTCACCCGGCCGGGAAGAGACCCAGTACTTC

d_call: -
j_call: TRBJ2-1
clone_size: few
v_call: TRBV3-1
cdr3_aa: CASGRQGRDEQFF
cdr3_nt: TGTGCCAGCGGGCGACAGGGGAGGGATGAGCAGTTCTTC

d_call: -
j_call: TRBJ2-2
clone_size: many
v_call: TRBV6-2/TRBV6-3
cdr3_aa: CASSYKDPFTGELFF
cdr3_nt: TGTGCCAGCAGTTACAAGGACCCCTTCACCGGGGAGCTGTTTTTT

d_call: -
j_call: TRBJ2-5
clone_size: -
v_call: TRBV9
cdr3_aa: CASSVGGSQETQYF
cdr3_nt: TGTGCCAGCAGCGTGGGCGGGTCCCAAGAGACCCAGTACTTC

d_call: TRBD2
j_call: TRBJ2-2
clone_size: -
v_call: TRBV12-3/TRBV12-4
cdr3_aa: CASRPAPGLATGELFF
cdr3_nt: TGTGCCAGCAGACCTGCCCCGGGACTAGCCACCGGGGAGCTGTTTTTT

d_call: TRBD2
j_call: TRBJ2-2
clone_size: many
v_call: TRBV27
cdr3_aa: CASSSRLAGGGELFF
cdr3_nt: TGTGCCAGCAGTTCCAGACTAGCGGGTGGAGGGGAGCTGTTTTTT

d_call: TRBD2
j_call: TRBJ2-4
clone_size: few
v_call: TRBV7-2
cdr3_aa: CASSALAGESKNIQYF
cdr3_nt: TGTGCCAGCAGCGCACTAGCGGGAGAGTCCAAAAACATTCAGTACTTC

d_call: -
j_call: TRBJ1-4
clone_size: many
v_call: TRBV12-3/TRBV12-4
cdr3_aa: CASSSVNEKLFF
cdr3_nt: TGTGCCAGCAGTTCCGTTAATGAAAAACTGTTTTTT

d_call: -
j_call: TRBJ1-4
clone_size: many
v_call: TRBV12-3/TRBV12-4
cdr3_aa: CASRGGVTNEKLFF
cdr3_nt: TGTGCCAGCAGGGGAGGGGTAACTAATGAAAAACTGTTTTTT

d_call: -
j_call: TRBJ2-7
clone_size: few
v_call: TRBV7-8
cdr3_aa: CASRGGAMGSYEQYF
cdr3_nt: TGTGCCAGCAGGGGGGGGGCAATGGGCTCCTACGAGCAGTACTTC

d_call: TRBD1
j_call: TRBJ1-2
clone_size: many
v_call: TRBV20-1
cdr3_aa: CSALDQQGDYGYTF
cdr3_nt: TGCAGTGCCCTAGACCAACAGGGGGACTATGGCTACACCTTC

d_call: -
j_call: TRBJ1-5
clone_size: -
v_call: TRBV27
cdr3_aa: CASSFPPHGSHQPQHF
cdr3_nt: TGTGCCAGCAGTTTTCCCCCCCACGGATCCCATCAGCCCCAGCATTTT

d_call: -
j_call: TRBJ2-1
clone_size: -
v_call: TRBV11-3
cdr3_aa: CASSFWQVPPNEQFF
cdr3_nt: TGTGCCAGCAGCTTTTGGCAGGTCCCTCCCAACGAGCAGTTCTTC

d_call: -
j_call: TRBJ2-5
clone_size: few
v_call: TRBV10-3
cdr3_aa: CAISEPYALDSGQETQYF
cdr3_nt: TGTGCCATCAGTGAGCCTTATGCCTTAGACTCAGGACAAGAGACCCAGTACTTC

d_call: TRBD2
j_call: TRBJ2-1
clone_size: -
v_call: TRBV12-3/TRBV12-4
cdr3_aa: CASSLGGGRPYNEQFF
cdr3_nt: TGTGCCAGCAGTTTAGGGGGCGGGAGGCCCTACAATGAGCAGTTCTTC

d_call: -
j_call: TRBJ2-1
clone_size: -
v_call: TRBV11-2
cdr3_aa: CASTIARYNEQFF
cdr3_nt: TGTGCCAGCACCATAGCGAGGTACAATGAGCAGTTCTTC

d_call: TRBD2
j_call: TRBJ2-1
clone_size: few
v_call: TRBV10-3
cdr3_aa: CGIGGGAQNEQFF
cdr3_nt: TGCGGGATCGGCGGGGGGGCTCAGAATGAGCAGTTCTTC

d_call: TRBD2
j_call: TRBJ2-5
clone_size: -
v_call: TRBV7-9
cdr3_aa: CASSWTSGGETQYF
cdr3_nt: TGTGCCAGCAGCTGGACTAGCGGAGGGGAGACCCAGTACTTC

d_call: TRBD1
j_call: TRBJ2-5
clone_size: few
v_call: TRBV4-3
cdr3_aa: CASSQDRTGPETQYF
cdr3_nt: TGCGCCAGCAGCCAAGACAGGACAGGGCCGGAGACCCAGTACTTC

d_call: TRBD1
j_call: TRBJ2-4
clone_size: many
v_call: TRBV12-3/TRBV12-4
cdr3_aa: CASTPTGEKNIQYF
cdr3_nt: TGTGCCAGCACTCCGACAGGGGAAAAAAACATTCAGTACTTC

d_call: -
j_call: TRBJ2-7
clone_size: many
v_call: TRBV11-1
cdr3_aa: CASSSPRQGFEQYF
cdr3_nt: TGTGCCAGCAGCTCCCCTCGTCAGGGGTTCGAGCAGTACTTC

d_call: -
j_call: TRBJ2-2
clone_size: many
v_call: TRBV4-2
cdr3_aa: CASSQGIVGRTGELFF
cdr3_nt: TGTGCCAGCAGCCAAGGAATCGTCGGGAGAACCGGGGAGCTGTTTTTT

d_call: -
j_call: TRBJ2-5
clone_size: many
v_call: TRBV19
cdr3_aa: CASSIGSQETQYF
cdr3_nt: TGTGCCAGTAGTATAGGGTCACAAGAGACCCAGTACTTC

d_call: -
j_call: TRBJ2-1
clone_size: -
v_call: TRBV20-1
cdr3_aa: CSAREGGEQFF
cdr3_nt: TGCAGTGCTAGAGAAGGGGGTGAGCAGTTCTTC

d_call: TRBD1
j_call: TRBJ2-2
clone_size: many
v_call: TRBV10-2
cdr3_aa: CASSVDRGNTGELFF
cdr3_nt: TGCGCCAGCAGTGTCGACAGGGGGAACACCGGGGAGCTGTTTTTT

d_call: -
j_call: TRBJ1-5
clone_size: -
v_call: TRBV12-5
cdr3_aa: CASGLPAQPQHF
cdr3_nt: TGTGCTAGTGGTTTACCTGCCCAGCCCCAGCATTTT

d_call: -
j_call: TRBJ1-4
clone_size: many
v_call: TRBV5-1
cdr3_aa: CASSQDSNEKLFF
cdr3_nt: TGCGCCAGCAGTCAAGATAGTAATGAAAAACTGTTTTTT

d_call: -
j_call: TRBJ2-4
clone_size: many
v_call: TRBV20-1
cdr3_aa: CSAPFGGMLAKNIQYF
cdr3_nt: TGCAGTGCTCCTTTCGGCGGAATGCTAGCCAAAAACATTCAGTACTTC

d_call: TRBD1
j_call: TRBJ2-1
clone_size: many
v_call: TRBV9
cdr3_aa: CASSPIPRTGGYNEQFF
cdr3_nt: TGTGCCAGCAGCCCAATCCCTAGGACAGGGGGCTATAATGAGCAGTTCTTC

d_call: -
j_call: TRBJ1-5
clone_size: -
v_call: TRBV12-5
cdr3_aa: CASGLGGSSGQPQHF
cdr3_nt: TGTGCTAGTGGTTTGGGAGGGTCGTCGGGGCAGCCCCAGCATTTT

d_call: TRBD1
j_call: TRBJ2-2
clone_size: many
v_call: TRBV6-1
cdr3_aa: CASSTDRGGTGELFF
cdr3_nt: TGTGCCAGCAGTACAGACAGGGGGGGCACCGGGGAGCTGTTTTTT

d_call: TRBD1
j_call: TRBJ1-1
clone_size: many
v_call: TRBV5-1
cdr3_aa: CASSLTGGRNTEAFF
cdr3_nt: TGCGCCAGCAGCTTGACAGGGGGCCGAAACACTGAAGCTTTCTTT

d_call: -
j_call: TRBJ2-7
clone_size: many
v_call: TRBV6-5
cdr3_aa: CASSYSLAYEQYF
cdr3_nt: TGTGCCAGCAGTTACTCTTTGGCCTACGAGCAGTACTTC

d_call: TRBD2
j_call: TRBJ2-7
clone_size: -
v_call: TRBV4-1
cdr3_aa: CASSPRWTSGRVEQYF
cdr3_nt: TGCGCCAGCAGCCCGCGTTGGACTAGCGGGAGGGTGGAGCAGTACTTC

d_call: TRBD2
j_call: TRBJ2-2
clone_size: many
v_call: TRBV4-2
cdr3_aa: CASSPGTSENTGELFF
cdr3_nt: TGTGCCAGCAGCCCCGGGACTAGCGAGAACACCGGGGAGCTGTTTTTT

d_call: -
j_call: TRBJ1-1
clone_size: many
v_call: TRBV20-1
cdr3_aa: CSASLYPGAEAFF
cdr3_nt: TGCAGTGCTAGTTTATATCCGGGCGCTGAAGCTTTCTTT

d_call: -
j_call: TRBJ1-2
clone_size: many
v_call: TRBV12-3/TRBV12-4
cdr3_aa: CASSGLPNYGYTF
cdr3_nt: TGTGCCAGCAGTGGACTGCCGAACTATGGCTACACCTTC

d_call: -
j_call: TRBJ2-7
clone_size: many
v_call: TRBV18
cdr3_aa: CASSPGEAASYEQYF
cdr3_nt: TGTGCCAGCTCACCAGGGGAGGCCGCCTCCTACGAGCAGTACTTC

d_call: -
j_call: TRBJ2-2
clone_size: many
v_call: TRBV6-1
cdr3_aa: CASSVNDARTGELFF
cdr3_nt: TGTGCCAGCAGTGTTAATGACGCCCGCACCGGGGAGCTGTTTTTT

d_call: TRBD1
j_call: TRBJ2-6
clone_size: -
v_call: TRBV7-2
cdr3_aa: CASSFAQGTFSGANVLTF
cdr3_nt: TGTGCCAGCAGCTTCGCACAGGGGACCTTCTCTGGGGCCAACGTCCTGACTTTC

d_call: -
j_call: TRBJ1-5
clone_size: many
v_call: TRBV27
cdr3_aa: CASSYGGTSNQPQHF
cdr3_nt: TGTGCCAGCAGTTATGGGGGGACGAGCAATCAGCCCCAGCATTTT

d_call: TRBD1
j_call: TRBJ1-5
clone_size: many
v_call: TRBV19
cdr3_aa: CASGGQVYQPQHF
cdr3_nt: TGTGCCAGCGGGGGACAGGTTTATCAGCCCCAGCATTTT

d_call: -
j_call: TRBJ1-5
clone_size: -
v_call: TRBV7-9
cdr3_aa: CASSLVTKGSGNQPQHF
cdr3_nt: TGTGCCAGCAGCTTAGTAACGAAGGGGTCGGGGAACCAGCCCCAGCATTTT